The rows below give T cell receptor beta chains drawn from one sample of a study of memory CD4+ T cells and cytomegalovirus serostatus. Profiled with immunoSEQ multiplex PCR; TCRdb holds only in-frame clones, not every one. The table includes 75,000 to 90,000 clones, around 80% detected once. Material: memory CD4+ T cells from blood. These receptor sequences come from an adult in good health and CMV-seronegative. Each CDR3 is given with its conserved first and last residue. Fields, in order: D gene, V gene, clone size, J gene, CDR3 DNA, CDR3 protein. A D gene is named only where the DNA matches it firmly. Size is stated for part of the rows, as once, few or many counts, or as a class when the clone is expanded.

D gene: -; V gene: TRBV7-8; clone size: -; J gene: TRBJ1-2; CDR3 DNA: TGTGCCAGCGCTATTATGGGAGCAGCTAACTATGGCTACACCTTC; CDR3 protein: CASAIMGAANYGYTF
D gene: -; V gene: TRBV29-1; clone size: -; J gene: TRBJ2-5; CDR3 DNA: TGCAGCGTTGAAGAGGGTTACATTGAGACCCAGTACTTC; CDR3 protein: CSVEEGYIETQYF
D gene: TRBD1; V gene: TRBV18; clone size: -; J gene: TRBJ2-7; CDR3 DNA: TGTGCCAGCTCACCACAACTACAGGGACAGAAAGAGCAGTACTTC; CDR3 protein: CASSPQLQGQKEQYF
D gene: TRBD2; V gene: TRBV5-4; clone size: -; J gene: TRBJ2-1; CDR3 DNA: TGTGCCAGCAGCGGAGGGGGACTAGCGGGGGATGAGCAGTTCTTC; CDR3 protein: CASSGGGLAGDEQFF
D gene: -; V gene: TRBV4-3; clone size: -; J gene: TRBJ1-6; CDR3 DNA: TGCGCCAGCAGCCAAGATTATAATCGACATCATAATTCACCCCTCCACTTT; CDR3 protein: CASSQDYNRHHNSPLHF
D gene: -; V gene: TRBV7-2; clone size: -; J gene: TRBJ1-1; CDR3 DNA: TGTGCCAGCAGCTATTTAGGGGAGGACACTGAAGCTTTCTTT; CDR3 protein: CASSYLGEDTEAFF
D gene: TRBD2; V gene: TRBV28; clone size: -; J gene: TRBJ2-3; CDR3 DNA: TGTGCCACTAACGGGGCGGGGGGGCCTTCGGATACGCAGTATTTT; CDR3 protein: CATNGAGGPSDTQYF
D gene: -; V gene: TRBV28; clone size: -; J gene: TRBJ1-2; CDR3 DNA: TGTGCCAGCAGCACTGTCTGGGTCTGGGACCACTATGGCTACACCTTC; CDR3 protein: CASSTVWVWDHYGYTF
D gene: -; V gene: TRBV2; clone size: -; J gene: TRBJ2-7; CDR3 DNA: TGTGCCAGCAGTCTCCGTTCAAGCTCCTACGAGCAGTACTTC; CDR3 protein: CASSLRSSSYEQYF
D gene: -; V gene: TRBV7-2; clone size: -; J gene: TRBJ1-6; CDR3 DNA: TGTGCCAGCAGCTTACAGGGACGGTGGAATTCACCCCTCCACTTT; CDR3 protein: CASSLQGRWNSPLHF
D gene: TRBD1; V gene: TRBV6-5; clone size: -; J gene: TRBJ1-2; CDR3 DNA: TGTGCCAGCAGCCGGGACAGCTCGGTTGGCTACACCTTC; CDR3 protein: CASSRDSSVGYTF
D gene: TRBD1; V gene: TRBV2; clone size: -; J gene: TRBJ1-1; CDR3 DNA: TGTGCCAGCAGTGGGGACAGTTTGAACACTGAAGCTTTCTTT; CDR3 protein: CASSGDSLNTEAFF
D gene: -; V gene: TRBV2; clone size: few; J gene: TRBJ1-6; CDR3 DNA: TGTGCCAGCAGAACCCGGGCAGTCACCTTACTCCACTTT; CDR3 protein: CASRTRAVTLLHF
D gene: -; V gene: TRBV7-3; clone size: -; J gene: TRBJ1-1; CDR3 DNA: TGTGCCAGCAGCCCAGGGGTTGGGGCGAACACTGAAGCTTTCTTT; CDR3 protein: CASSPGVGANTEAFF
D gene: -; V gene: TRBV19; clone size: -; J gene: TRBJ1-1; CDR3 DNA: TGTGCCAGTAGTATAGATGAATCAGTAATGAACACTGAAGCTTTCTTT; CDR3 protein: CASSIDESVMNTEAFF
D gene: -; V gene: TRBV4-3; clone size: -; J gene: TRBJ1-4; CDR3 DNA: TGCGCCAGCAGCCAGGCCCCTATGGCAACTAATGAAAAACTGTTTTTT; CDR3 protein: CASSQAPMATNEKLFF
D gene: -; V gene: TRBV27; clone size: -; J gene: TRBJ1-6; CDR3 DNA: TGTGCCAGCAGTTTATACTTCCGAAGCTCCTATAATTCACCCCTCCACTTT; CDR3 protein: CASSLYFRSSYNSPLHF
D gene: TRBD1; V gene: TRBV28; clone size: -; J gene: TRBJ1-2; CDR3 DNA: TGTGCCAGCAGGGCAGGGACAGCCCGTGGCTACACCTTC; CDR3 protein: CASRAGTARGYTF
D gene: -; V gene: TRBV30; clone size: -; J gene: TRBJ1-2; CDR3 DNA: TGTGCCTGGAGTGTACCTACAGGGAGAGGTGGCTACACCTTC; CDR3 protein: CAWSVPTGRGGYTF
D gene: -; V gene: TRBV5-4; clone size: -; J gene: TRBJ2-1; CDR3 DNA: TGTGCCAGCAGCTTGGATTATGAGCAGTTCTTC; CDR3 protein: CASSLDYEQFF
D gene: -; V gene: TRBV27; clone size: -; J gene: TRBJ1-4; CDR3 DNA: TGTGCCAGCAGGGAGGGGAACGGGGAAAAACTGTTTTTT; CDR3 protein: CASREGNGEKLFF
D gene: -; V gene: TRBV28; clone size: -; J gene: TRBJ1-2; CDR3 DNA: TGTGCCAGCAGTCTCTTCGGGGGGTCTAACTATGGCTACACCTTC; CDR3 protein: CASSLFGGSNYGYTF
D gene: -; V gene: TRBV18; clone size: -; J gene: TRBJ1-5; CDR3 DNA: TGTGCCAGCTCACCCGCCACGGGGTCGAGCAATCAGCCCCAGCATTTT; CDR3 protein: CASSPATGSSNQPQHF
D gene: TRBD1; V gene: TRBV7-3; clone size: -; J gene: TRBJ2-1; CDR3 DNA: TGTGCCAGCAGCCCCGGGACAGGGGGACGCAATGAGCAGTTCTTC; CDR3 protein: CASSPGTGGRNEQFF